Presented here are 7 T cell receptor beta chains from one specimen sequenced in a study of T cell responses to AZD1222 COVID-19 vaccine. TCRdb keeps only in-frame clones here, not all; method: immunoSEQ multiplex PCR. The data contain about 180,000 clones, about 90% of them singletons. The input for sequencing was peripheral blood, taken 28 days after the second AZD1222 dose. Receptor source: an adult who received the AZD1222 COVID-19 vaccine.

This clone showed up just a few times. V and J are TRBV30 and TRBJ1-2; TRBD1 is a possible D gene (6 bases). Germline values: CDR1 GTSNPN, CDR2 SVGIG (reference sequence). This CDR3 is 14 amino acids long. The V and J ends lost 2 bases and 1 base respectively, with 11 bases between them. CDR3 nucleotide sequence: TGTGCCTGGAGTTACCTCAGGGGTAACTATGGCTACACCTTC. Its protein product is CAWSYLRGNYGYTF.

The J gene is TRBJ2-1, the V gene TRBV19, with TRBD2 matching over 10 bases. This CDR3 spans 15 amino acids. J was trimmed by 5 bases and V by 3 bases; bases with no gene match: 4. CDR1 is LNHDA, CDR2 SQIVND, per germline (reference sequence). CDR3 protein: CASSMGLASHNEQFF. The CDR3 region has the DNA TGTGCCAGTAGTATGGGACTAGCGAGTCACAATGAGCAGTTCTTC.

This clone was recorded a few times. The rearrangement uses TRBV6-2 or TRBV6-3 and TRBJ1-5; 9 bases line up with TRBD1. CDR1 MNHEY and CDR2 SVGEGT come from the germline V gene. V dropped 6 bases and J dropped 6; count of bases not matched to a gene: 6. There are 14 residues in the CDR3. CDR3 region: CASSLTGGFQPQHF. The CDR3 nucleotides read TGTGCCAGCAGCCTCACAGGGGGCTTTCAGCCCCAGCATTTT.

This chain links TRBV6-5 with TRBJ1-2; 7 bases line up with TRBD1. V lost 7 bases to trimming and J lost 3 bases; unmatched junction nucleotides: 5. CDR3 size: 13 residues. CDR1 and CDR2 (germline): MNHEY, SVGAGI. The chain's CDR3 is CASNSGQHYGYTF. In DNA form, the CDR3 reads TGTGCCAGCAACTCGGGACAGCACTATGGCTACACCTTC.

In DNA form, the CDR3 reads TGTGCTAGTGGTTTTAACGGAAACACCATATATTTT. Translated, it gives CASGFNGNTIYF. The rearrangement uses TRBV12-5 and TRBJ1-3; D uncertain. Germline V lookup: CDR1 LGHNT, CDR2 FRNRAP. The CDR3 runs to 12 residues. V was cut by 3 bases and J by 4 bases, with 4 bases left in between. The entire variable domain, with the rest obtained from reference TRBV12-5 and TRBJ1-3, is as follows: DARVTQTPRHKVTEMGQEVTMRCQPILGHNTVFWYRQTMMQGLELLAYFRNRAPLDDSGMPKDRFSAEMPDATLATLKIQPSEPRDSAVYFCASGFNGNTIYFGEGSWLTVV.

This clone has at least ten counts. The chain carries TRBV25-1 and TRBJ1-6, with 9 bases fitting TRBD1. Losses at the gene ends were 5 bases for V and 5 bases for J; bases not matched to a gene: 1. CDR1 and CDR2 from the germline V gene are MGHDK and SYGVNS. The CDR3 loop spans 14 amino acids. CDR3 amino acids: CASSWDRDNSPLHF. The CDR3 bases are TGTGCCAGCAGTTGGGACAGGGATAATTCACCCCTCCACTTT.

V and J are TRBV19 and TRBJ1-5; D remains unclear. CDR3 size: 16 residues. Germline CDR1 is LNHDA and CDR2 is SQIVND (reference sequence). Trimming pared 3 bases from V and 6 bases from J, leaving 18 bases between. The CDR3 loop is CASSIQFGGSGQPQHF. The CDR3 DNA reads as TGTGCCAGTAGTATCCAGTTCGGAGGGTCGGGTCAGCCCCAGCATTTT.